Presented here are 28 T cell receptor beta chains from one specimen sequenced in a study of long-term antiretroviral therapy in people with HIV (dated by TCRdb to about 2022). The immunoSEQ hsTCRB v3.0 assay was used at survey level resolution to sequence the TRB variable region. TCRdb took over this immuneACCESS table, retaining in-frame rearrangements with V and J assigned. Such tables are incomplete; in checked studies, under half of the missing clones stem from an unresolved V gene, and the remainder is unexplained. For this sample the table gives 20,000 to 30,000 clones, of which roughly four fifths were detected only once. The leading ten clones occupy roughly 5% of the sample. Sequences were derived from unsorted PBMCs, sampled 0.7 years before starting antiretroviral therapy. These receptor sequences come from a man younger than 45 with HIV.

The rearrangement uses TRBV27 and TRBJ1-5; possible D gene TRBD1, 6 bases. This CDR3 contains 13 residues. The germline gives CDR1 MNHEY, CDR2 SMNVEV (reference sequence). The V and J ends lost 5 bases and 7 bases respectively, with 12 bases between them. DNA for the CDR3: TGTGCCAGCAGTCCCACACAGGGCCAGCCCCAGCATTTT. Translation: CASSPTQGQPQHF.

The chain combines TRBV5-6 with TRBJ2-3; either TRBD1 or TRBD2 may fit D (5 bases each). This CDR3 comprises 13 residues. CDR1 is SGHDT and CDR2 is YYEEEE in the germline V gene. V shed 2 bases and J shed 4 bases, with 8 bases lying between them. CDR3 coding DNA: TGTGCCAGCAGCTTTCAGGGACCAGATACGCAGTATTTT. Its protein product is CASSFQGPDTQYF. Variable domain in full (rest from reference TRBV5-6 and TRBJ2-3): DAGVTQSPTHLIKTRGQQVTLRCSPKSGHDTVSWYQQALGQGPQFIFQYYEEEERQRGNFPDRFSGHQFPNYSSELNVNALLLGDSALYLCASSFQGPDTQYFGPGTRLTVL.

The rearrangement links TRBV27 to TRBJ2-1, with D perhaps assigned TRBD1 or TRBD2 (6 bases each). The V gene's germline CDR1 is MNHEY and CDR2 SMNVEV (reference sequence). The CDR3 contains 16 residues. The ends were cut back, 3 bases at V and 2 bases at J, with 14 bases in the middle. CDR3 residues: CASSFLGGGPYNEQFF. CDR3 sequence (DNA): TGTGCCAGCAGTTTCCTGGGGGGCGGACCCTACAATGAGCAGTTCTTC.

The chain uses TRBV27 and TRBJ2-1; possibly TRBD2 for D (5 bases). V was trimmed by 5 bases and J by 5 bases, leaving 19 bases between them. The CDR3 runs to 16 residues. Germline-derived CDR1 and CDR2 are MNHEY and SMNVEV (reference sequence). Here the CDR3 reads CASSRFSENPDNEQFF. Written as DNA, the CDR3 is TGTGCCAGCAGTCGCTTTAGCGAAAACCCGGACAATGAGCAGTTCTTC.

The J gene is TRBJ2-1, the V gene TRBV12-5; D not resolved. The V end was cut by 3 bases, the J end by 9 bases, with 9 bases between. The CDR3 is made up of 12 amino acids. The germline V gene has CDR1 LGHNT and CDR2 FRNRAP. The DNA for the CDR3 is TGTGCTAGTGGTTTAGAGTTTTTTGAGCAGTTCTTC. Amino acid sequence: CASGLEFFEQFF.

This sequence joins TRBV15 and TRBJ1-6, with unresolved D. This CDR3 has 14 amino acids. Trimming stripped 0 bases from V and 8 bases from J, with 8 bases between. Germline CDR1 reads LNHNV; CDR2 reads YYDKDF (reference sequence). CDR3 DNA sequence: TGTGCCACCAGCAGAGACCCTCGGGATTCACCCCTCCACTTT. Amino acids: CATSRDPRDSPLHF.

The rearrangement links TRBV19 to TRBJ2-7, with D maybe TRBD1 (6 bases). Germline V gives CDR1 LNHDA, CDR2 SQIVND (reference sequence). The germline V and J ends were trimmed by 0 bases and 2 bases, with 11 bases remaining between them. The CDR3 has 15 residues. CDR3 sequence reads: CASSIDTGKTYEQYF. In DNA form, the CDR3 reads TGTGCCAGTAGTATAGACACAGGGAAAACCTACGAGCAGTACTTC.

This chain links TRBV6-1 with TRBJ2-3; D uncertain. The CDR3 has 14 amino acids. The germline V and J ends were trimmed by 4 bases and 4 bases, with 12 bases remaining between them. The V gene's germline CDR1 is MNHNS and CDR2 SASEGT. In nucleotides, the CDR3 is TGTGCCAGCAGTGCCGTAGGTGGTGCAGATACGCAGTATTTT. This translates into CASSAVGGADTQYF.

CDR3 in amino acids: CASSLAGTGDTEAFF. The CDR3 DNA is TGTGCCAGCAGCTTAGCCGGGACAGGGGACACTGAAGCTTTCTTT. This chain joins TRBV7-6 and TRBJ1-1, with 10 positions matching TRBD1. Germline loops: CDR1 SGHVS, CDR2 FNYEAQ. With 0 bases clipped from V and 3 bases from J, the junction kept 1 base outside the gene matches. The CDR3 contains 15 residues.

The V gene is TRBV6-6, the J gene TRBJ1-2; D is unclear. V was trimmed by 6 bases and J by 6 bases, leaving 8 bases between them. The CDR3 contains 11 residues. In germline, CDR1 is MNHNY, CDR2 SVGAGI (reference sequence). The CDR3 is CASRISHGYTF. The CDR3 nucleotides read TGTGCCAGCAGGATTAGCCATGGCTACACCTTC.

The rearrangement links TRBV7-9 to TRBJ2-1; D gene uncertain. CDR3 length: 14 amino acids. The germline gives CDR1 SEHNR, CDR2 FQNEAQ (reference sequence). V lost 1 base and J lost 10, with 14 bases in between. In DNA form, the CDR3 reads TGTGCCAGCAGCTTAGATTCCTATCTCGGCGAGCAGTTCTTC. Its protein product is CASSLDSYLGEQFF.

The chain uses TRBV27 and TRBJ2-7, with TRBD1 as a possible D gene (6 bases). The V end was cut by 3 bases, the J end by 10 bases, with 22 bases between. Germline CDR1 and CDR2: MNHEY and SMNVEV (reference sequence). This CDR3 is built from 15 residues. The CDR3 nucleotides read TGTGCCAGCAGTTTTACCCCTCGGACAGACTCCCCCCAGTACTTC. It encodes CASSFTPRTDSPQYF.

Concerning this clone: The DNA is left out, because the CDR3 cannot be placed on it with certainty; the CDR3 is given as TCRdb lists it. V gene TRBV6-6 combines with J gene TRBJ1-2; TRBD1, the D gene given by the table, was not confirmed from the DNA. The germline gives CDR1 MNHNY, CDR2 SVGAGI (reference sequence). A total of 16 residues make up the CDR3, ends included. CDR3 residues: CASSTSVGQGINGYTF.

This chain links TRBV27 with TRBJ1-3; TRBD1 matches 10 bases. The CDR3 consists of 18 residues. Unmatched junction bases numbered 9, after V lost 4 bases and J lost 0 bases. CDR1 and CDR2 (germline): MNHEY, SMNVEV (reference sequence). The CDR3 protein is CASSSLPGQGSSGNTIYF. CDR3 DNA: TGTGCCAGCAGTTCTCTACCGGGACAGGGGAGCTCTGGAAACACCATATATTTT.

Only a few counts were recorded for this clone. The CDR3 region is CASRVPGTAPSEQYF. In nucleotides, the CDR3 is TGTGCCAGCAGAGTCCCCGGGACGGCCCCGTCCGAGCAGTACTTC. The genes are TRBV28 and TRBJ2-7; perhaps D is TRBD1 or TRBD2 (5 bases each). Trimming shortened V by 6 bases and J by 6 bases, and 21 bases separated the two germline ends. The CDR3 contains 15 residues. The germline gives CDR1 MDHEN, CDR2 SYDVKM.

This rearrangement joins TRBV5-1 to TRBJ2-3; perhaps D is TRBD1 or TRBD2 (5 bases each). The length of the CDR3 is 15 residues. Germline CDR1 and CDR2: SGHRS and YFSETQ. The V gene lost 4 bases and the J gene lost 1 base, with 13 bases spanning the gap. The CDR3 DNA follows: TGCGCCAGCAGCCTTCCCCCGGGGCGCACAGATACGCAGTATTTT. Protein: CASSLPPGRTDTQYF.

This clone occurred a few times. The chain couples TRBV19 to TRBJ1-4; D ambiguous. The CDR3 consists of 12 residues. CDR1 LNHDA and CDR2 SQIVND come from the germline V gene (reference sequence). The germline V and J ends were trimmed by 6 bases and 4 bases, with 6 bases remaining between them. CDR3 protein: CASRVGNEKLFF. In DNA, the CDR3 is TGTGCCAGTAGGGTGGGTAATGAAAAACTGTTTTTT.

The genes are TRBV5-1 and TRBJ1-1; a weak D match, TRBD1 (6 bases). The V gene's germline CDR1 is SGHRS and CDR2 YFSETQ. This CDR3 has 13 amino acids. With 5 bases removed from V and 3 bases from J, the gap between germline ends came to 11 bases. The CDR3 reads CASRYGGDTEAFF. The CDR3 DNA follows: TGCGCCAGCAGGTACGGGGGCGACACTGAAGCTTTCTTT. The whole variable domain, filled in from reference TRBV5-1 and TRBJ1-1, reads KAGVTQTPRYLIKTRGQQVTLSCSPISGHRSVSWYQQTPGQGLQFLFEYFSETQRNKGNFPGRFSGRQFSNSRSEMNVSTLELGDSALYLCASRYGGDTEAFFGQGTRLTVV.

The rearrangement joins TRBV5-1 to TRBJ2-1; D is unresolved. V was pared by 3 bases and J by 6 bases, with 10 bases between. This CDR3 comprises 13 residues. CDR1 and CDR2 (germline): SGHRS, YFSETQ. For the CDR3, the DNA is TGCGCCAGCAGCTCTTACATCGGCAATGAGCAGTTCTTC. Its protein is CASSSYIGNEQFF. Supplemented by reference TRBV5-1 and TRBJ2-1, the full variable domain reads KAGVTQTPRYLIKTRGQQVTLSCSPISGHRSVSWYQQTPGQGLQFLFEYFSETQRNKGNFPGRFSGRQFSNSRSEMNVSTLELGDSALYLCASSSYIGNEQFFGPGTRLTVL.

This clone was detected a few times. The gene calls are TRBV28 and TRBJ2-5, with a weak D call TRBD2 (7 bases). Trimming stripped 6 bases from V and 5 bases from J, with 19 bases between. Germline CDR1 is MDHEN and CDR2 is SYDVKM. There are 15 residues in the CDR3. The CDR3 protein is CASSSYSGGRETQYF. CDR3 bases: TGTGCCAGCAGCAGCTATTCGGGGGGCAGGGAGACCCAGTACTTC.

The J gene is TRBJ1-2, the V gene TRBV9; D gene unclear. The CDR3 has 17 residues. The germline V gene encodes CDR1 SGDLS and CDR2 YYNGEE. V was trimmed by 3 bases and J by 5 bases, leaving 23 bases between them. The CDR3 loop reads CASSALSSEGRGYGYTF. CDR3 nucleotides: TGTGCCAGCAGCGCCCTCAGTTCCGAGGGTCGGGGTTATGGCTACACCTTC.

The gene calls are TRBV5-1 and TRBJ2-1; D remains ambiguous. V was cut by 8 bases and J by 9 bases, with 9 bases left in between. The germline V gene encodes CDR1 SGHRS and CDR2 YFSETQ. The CDR3 spans 10 residues. The CDR3 sequence is CARPFGEQFF. The CDR3 DNA is TGCGCCAGACCCTTCGGTGAGCAGTTCTTC.

The CDR3 protein is CASRLNGELFF. The CDR3 nucleotides read TGTGCCAGTAGGCTTAACGGGGAGCTGTTTTTT. The rearrangement links TRBV6-5 to TRBJ2-2; D gene unclear. The ends were cut back, 9 bases at V and 7 bases at J, with 9 bases in the middle. Per the germline V gene, CDR1 is MNHEY and CDR2 is SVGAGI. This CDR3 has 11 residues.

The rearrangement joins TRBV7-9 to TRBJ2-7; no reliable D call. The CDR3 consists of 16 residues. Germline assignment: CDR1 SEHNR and CDR2 FQNEAQ (reference sequence). With 1 base removed from V and 2 bases from J, the gap between germline ends came to 15 bases. This CDR3 reads CASSLEFTERPYEQYF. The DNA for the CDR3 is TGTGCCAGCAGCTTAGAATTTACGGAAAGGCCCTACGAGCAGTACTTC. Full variable domain (rest looked up from reference TRBV7-9 and TRBJ2-7): DTGVSQNPRHKITKRGQNVTFRCDPISEHNRLYWYRQTLGQGPEFLTYFQNEAQLEKSRLLSDRFSAERPKGSFSTLEIQRTEQGDSAMYLCASSLEFTERPYEQYFGPGTRLTVT.

The chain combines TRBV10-2 with TRBJ2-3; possible D gene TRBD2, 5 bases. V was pared by 9 bases and J by 4 bases, with 14 bases between. Germline V gene sequence: CDR1 WSHSY, CDR2 SAAADI. This CDR3 spans 13 amino acids. The CDR3 sequence is CASSLGGPDTQYF. The CDR3 DNA is TGCGCCAGTAGTCTAGGAGGCCCAGATACGCAGTATTTT.

This sequence joins TRBV4-1 and TRBJ1-2; 9 positions match TRBD1. Germline trimming cut 0 bases from V and 5 bases from J; bases unmatched to any gene: 10. The germline V gene encodes CDR1 MGHRA and CDR2 YSYEKL. This CDR3 comprises 17 residues. The CDR3 region is CASSQDITGGFGYGYTF. CDR3 DNA: TGCGCCAGCAGCCAAGATATAACAGGGGGCTTTGGATATGGCTACACCTTC.

The genes are TRBV28 and TRBJ2-5; D is perhaps TRBD1 (6 bases). Deletions cut 5 bases from V and 5 bases from J, with 21 bases between. Germline CDR1 is MDHEN and CDR2 is SYDVKM. This CDR3 is built from 16 residues. The chain's CDR3 is CASSDSGTQNEETQYF. The CDR3 DNA sequence: TGTGCCAGCAGTGACTCCGGGACACAAAACGAGGAGACCCAGTACTTC.

The V and J genes are TRBV29-1 and TRBJ1-1; 9 bases are shared with TRBD1. This CDR3 is 15 amino acids long. J lost 3 bases, V lost 4 bases, and 9 bases had no gene match. Germline lookup yields CDR1 SQVTM and CDR2 ANQGSEA. CDR3 nucleotides: TGCAGCGTTGGAGGGACAGGGATTGGGGACACTGAAGCTTTCTTT. This translates into CSVGGTGIGDTEAFF. Combining the CDR3 with reference TRBV29-1 and TRBJ1-1 gives the whole variable domain SAVISQKPSRDICQRGTSLTIQCQVDSQVTMMFWYRQQPGQSLTLIATANQGSEATYESGFVIDKFPISRPNLTFSTLTVSNMSPEDSSIYLCSVGGTGIGDTEAFFGQGTRLTVV.